This T cell receptor (beta chain) derives from a study of blood T cell repertoires in COVID-19. For the study at large: COVID-19 samples collected from the United States, Italy and Spain covered acute and convalescent phases. From T cells, B-cell-depleted T cells, or PBMCs came the material, which was cDNA or gDNA.

Some clones are missing from TCRdb's copy, which holds only in-frame ones; the method was immunoSEQ multiplex PCR. The sample lists approximately 30,000 clones; roughly nine tenths were seen once. Per germline, CDR1 SGHRS and CDR2 YFSETQ. J lost 8 bases, V lost 3 bases, and 6 bases had no gene match. CDR3 length equals 14 residues. The chain recombines TRBV5-1 with TRBJ1-4, with 8 bases that match TRBD1. This sequence originates from a human donor with active COVID-19. The donor label of this sample is uncertain. The sample consisted of peripheral blood. CDR3 nucleotide sequence: TGCGCCAGCAGCTCGGGACAGGAGTACGAAAAACTGTTTTTT. Its protein product is CASSSGQEYEKLFF.